This T cell receptor beta chain was sequenced during a study of T-cell reconstitution after alpha-beta-depleted transplantation in children. Researchers prepared the TCRbeta library using unique molecular identifiers, the study reports. TCRdb redid the calling of the PCR reads with MiXCR, one entry per CDR3 protein. Of fewer than 1 million distinct CDR3 sequences listed, approximately 15% are singletons. In its sample, this clonotype was seen a few times. No antigen is known for it. The CDR3 runs 14 residues. CDR1 and CDR2 (germline): MGHDK, SYGVNS. Deletions cut 8 bases from V and 8 bases from J, with 21 bases between. Whole-study findings and limits: Newly generated T cells supplied most T-cell counts and diversity one year post-transplant. Some patients owed their high day-60 TCRbeta diversity to surviving recipient T cells and thymic progenitors. At around two months after transplant, the alpha-beta T cells were reportedly derived from several hundred expanded clones that came from non-depleted graft cells.

The receptor was isolated from a male patient under 18 who had a stem cell transplant for acute lymphoblastic leukemia, so the T cells may come from the graft donor. The sample was PBMCs, mostly from graft donor cells, taken 360 days after TCRalphabeta/CD19-depleted stem cell transplant. V and J are TRBV25-1 and TRBJ1-1, with a possible D match to TRBD1 (6 bases). This chain's CDR3 is CASRLGTSPHEAFF. The CDR3 DNA sequence: TGTGCCAGCCGTCTAGGGACATCCCCCCACGAAGCTTTCTTT.